This TCR beta chain was recovered during a study of siplizumab effects on memory and regulatory T cells. Notes on this clone: Its antigen is as yet unknown.

This table comes from immunoSEQ multiplex PCR, and its TCRdb copy is limited to in-frame clones, with some not included. Of over 65,000 clones in the sample, 93% were seen once. Findings and limits, study-wide: Major contributors to the alloresponse seemed to be naive T cells, which also appeared more diverse than memory cells.

V gave up 6 bases and J gave up 2 bases, with 20 bases separating them. The CDR3 loop spans 16 amino acids. Germline-derived CDR1 and CDR2 are LGHNA and YNFKEQ. The source material was CD8+ T cells sorted from blood. The sequence was obtained from a human donor in good health. The V call is TRBV4-2, the J call TRBJ2-7, with TRBD2 as a possible D gene (6 bases). CDR3 region: CASSQRRGGQAYEQYF. Written as DNA, the CDR3 is TGTGCCAGCAGTCAACGCCGAGGAGGGCAAGCCTACGAGCAGTACTTC.